This T cell receptor beta chain was identified in a study of blood T cell repertoires in COVID-19. Methods used by the authors: Reference gene primer amplification gave nucleated cell count estimates. Clones were sequenced by immunoSEQ multiplex PCR, and TCRdb holds only the in-frame ones, with some missing. D and trimming were read from the DNA, whereas the V and J calls and clone size are those reported in that table. Of 97,000 or so clones listed, approximately 86% are singletons. V was pared by 0 bases and J by 3 bases, with 13 bases between. The V gene's germline CDR1 is SGHTS and CDR2 YDEGEE. The CDR3 is made up of 15 amino acids. This clone came up a few times.

Sequenced input: peripheral blood. The chain is built from TRBV5-8 and TRBJ2-7; a weak D match, TRBD1 (6 bases). The TCR was taken from a man in his 70s with active or convalescent COVID-19. CDR3 amino acids: CASSLDFGRGYEQYF. In nucleotides, the CDR3 is TGTGCCAGCAGCTTGGATTTCGGCAGGGGCTACGAGCAGTACTTC.